The rows below give T cell receptor beta chains drawn from one sample of a study of post-analysis software for immune sequencing data. In TCRdb, the PCR reads were re-called with MiXCR into one record per CDR3 protein. This table holds hundreds of thousands of distinct CDR3 sequences, around 27% found once. Sequences were obtained from blood. The receptors were sampled from a girl between 10 and 17 years old with multiple sclerosis. Each CDR3 is given with its conserved first and last residue. Fields, in order: V gene, CDR3 length, clone size, J gene, D gene, CDR3 protein, CDR3 DNA. A D gene is named only where the DNA matches it firmly. Size is omitted from some rows. Given values are once, few, many or a class for expanded clones.

v_call: TRBV24-1
cdr3_length: 11
clone_size: NA
j_call: TRBJ2-5
d_call: TRBD1
cdr3_aa: CATGTGTTQYF
cdr3_nt: TGTGCCACCGGGACAGGAACGACCCAGTACTTC

v_call: TRBV6-5
cdr3_length: 15
clone_size: few
j_call: TRBJ2-7
d_call: TRBD2
cdr3_aa: CASSVLAGGTYEQYF
cdr3_nt: TGTGCCAGCAGTGTACTAGCGGGAGGGACCTACGAGCAGTACTTC

v_call: TRBV12-3/TRBV12-4
cdr3_length: 15
clone_size: NA
j_call: TRBJ1-5
d_call: NA
cdr3_aa: CTSREPWTDNQPQHF
cdr3_nt: TGTACCAGCAGGGAGCCGTGGACAGACAATCAGCCCCAGCATTTT

v_call: TRBV12-3/TRBV12-4
cdr3_length: 15
clone_size: many
j_call: TRBJ2-1
d_call: NA
cdr3_aa: CASSLRQGRDNEQFF
cdr3_nt: TGTGCCAGCAGTCTCCGTCAAGGCAGGGACAATGAGCAGTTCTTC

v_call: TRBV29-1
cdr3_length: 16
clone_size: few
j_call: TRBJ1-1
d_call: NA
cdr3_aa: CSVGSAIRGDDTEAFF
cdr3_nt: TGCAGCGTTGGATCTGCCATTAGGGGGGACGACACTGAAGCTTTCTTT

v_call: TRBV6-5
cdr3_length: 13
clone_size: few
j_call: TRBJ2-7
d_call: NA
cdr3_aa: CASSYRDSYEQYF
cdr3_nt: TGTGCCAGCAGTTACAGGGATTCCTACGAGCAGTACTTC

v_call: TRBV24-1
cdr3_length: 16
clone_size: NA
j_call: TRBJ1-2
d_call: NA
cdr3_aa: CATSDDQGTAVQSYTF
cdr3_nt: TGTGCCACCAGTGACGATCAAGGGACCGCCGTGCAGAGCTACACCTTC

v_call: TRBV9
cdr3_length: 15
clone_size: NA
j_call: TRBJ1-2
d_call: NA
cdr3_aa: CASSARGGAGYGYTF
cdr3_nt: TGTGCCAGCAGCGCCCGGGGGGGGGCCGGCTATGGCTACACCTTC

v_call: TRBV5-1
cdr3_length: 16
clone_size: few
j_call: TRBJ2-3
d_call: TRBD1
cdr3_aa: CASSPGQGIFTDTQYF
cdr3_nt: TGCGCCAGCAGCCCTGGACAGGGTATTTTCACAGATACGCAGTATTTT

v_call: TRBV20-1
cdr3_length: 22
clone_size: NA
j_call: TRBJ2-7
d_call: TRBD2
cdr3_aa: CSATYPTGGGRAGGPPYNEQYF
cdr3_nt: TGCAGTGCTACATACCCAACAGGCGGTGGACGAGCGGGAGGGCCTCCCTACAATGAGCAGTACTTC

v_call: TRBV19
cdr3_length: 13
clone_size: few
j_call: TRBJ2-3
d_call: NA
cdr3_aa: CASSQGLTDTQYF
cdr3_nt: TGTGCCAGTAGTCAGGGACTCACAGATACGCAGTATTTT

v_call: TRBV7-2
cdr3_length: 14
clone_size: NA
j_call: TRBJ2-5
d_call: NA
cdr3_aa: CASSQGAGGETQYF
cdr3_nt: TGTGCCAGCAGCCAGGGGGCGGGAGGAGAGACCCAGTACTTC

v_call: TRBV28
cdr3_length: 11
clone_size: NA
j_call: TRBJ1-2
d_call: NA
cdr3_aa: CATRRGGGYTF
cdr3_nt: TGTGCCACCCGAAGGGGGGGAGGCTACACCTTC

v_call: TRBV28
cdr3_length: 17
clone_size: few
j_call: TRBJ2-3
d_call: TRBD2
cdr3_aa: CATAPSGGLGWGDTQYF
cdr3_nt: TGTGCCACGGCGCCTAGCGGGGGCCTCGGGTGGGGAGATACGCAGTATTTT

v_call: TRBV20-1
cdr3_length: 14
clone_size: NA
j_call: TRBJ2-5
d_call: NA
cdr3_aa: CSARPEDKYNEQYF
cdr3_nt: TGCAGTGCTAGGCCAGAGGATAAGTACAATGAGCAGTACTTC

v_call: TRBV12-5
cdr3_length: 13
clone_size: few
j_call: TRBJ2-5
d_call: NA
cdr3_aa: CVSGTLGGETQYF
cdr3_nt: TGTGTTAGTGGTACACTGGGGGGCGAGACCCAGTACTTC

v_call: TRBV5-1
cdr3_length: 13
clone_size: many
j_call: TRBJ2-3
d_call: NA
cdr3_aa: CASSPTDTDTQYF
cdr3_nt: TGCGCCAGCAGCCCAACCGATACAGATACGCAGTATTTT

v_call: TRBV5-1
cdr3_length: 14
clone_size: NA
j_call: TRBJ2-3
d_call: NA
cdr3_aa: CASSSRLVADTQYF
cdr3_nt: TGCGCCAGCAGCTCCCGTCTCGTGGCAGATACGCAGTATTTT

v_call: TRBV5-1
cdr3_length: 14
clone_size: NA
j_call: TRBJ2-3
d_call: NA
cdr3_aa: CASSLDLVLDTQYF
cdr3_nt: TGCGCCAGCAGCTTGGATTTGGTCCTAGATACGCAGTATTTT

v_call: TRBV2
cdr3_length: 12
clone_size: few
j_call: TRBJ2-5
d_call: TRBD2
cdr3_aa: CASKAGAWEQYF
cdr3_nt: TGTGCCAGCAAGGCGGGAGCGTGGGAGCAGTACTTC

v_call: TRBV5-6
cdr3_length: 15
clone_size: few
j_call: TRBJ2-5
d_call: TRBD1
cdr3_aa: CASSLGTGVQETQYF
cdr3_nt: TGTGCCAGCAGCCTAGGGACAGGGGTCCAAGAGACCCAGTACTTC

v_call: TRBV20-1
cdr3_length: 13
clone_size: NA
j_call: TRBJ2-4
d_call: TRBD2
cdr3_aa: CSARPGLANIQYF
cdr3_nt: TGCAGTGCTAGACCGGGACTAGCGAACATTCAGTACTTC

v_call: TRBV3-1
cdr3_length: 15
clone_size: few
j_call: TRBJ2-3
d_call: TRBD2
cdr3_aa: CASNLAGHSTDTQYF
cdr3_nt: TGTGCCAGCAATTTAGCGGGTCATAGCACAGATACGCAGTATTTT

v_call: TRBV7-2
cdr3_length: 14
clone_size: few
j_call: TRBJ2-1
d_call: NA
cdr3_aa: CASSATRPPAEQFF
cdr3_nt: TGTGCCAGCAGCGCGACTAGGCCTCCTGCTGAGCAGTTCTTC

v_call: TRBV29-1
cdr3_length: 14
clone_size: NA
j_call: TRBJ2-1
d_call: TRBD1
cdr3_aa: CSVGRTGGSDEQFF
cdr3_nt: TGCAGCGTTGGTAGGACAGGGGGTTCGGATGAGCAGTTCTTC

v_call: TRBV5-1
cdr3_length: 15
clone_size: NA
j_call: TRBJ2-3
d_call: NA
cdr3_aa: CASSQEGEFTDTQYF
cdr3_nt: TGCGCCAGCAGCCAGGAGGGAGAATTCACAGATACGCAGTATTTT

v_call: TRBV20-1
cdr3_length: 14
clone_size: NA
j_call: TRBJ2-5
d_call: NA
cdr3_aa: CSARWIAAVETQYF
cdr3_nt: TGCAGTGCTAGATGGATCGCAGCCGTAGAGACCCAGTACTTC

v_call: TRBV10-3
cdr3_length: 15
clone_size: few
j_call: TRBJ2-7
d_call: NA
cdr3_aa: CAISGRDGSSYEQYF
cdr3_nt: TGTGCCATCAGCGGTAGGGACGGGAGCTCCTACGAGCAGTACTTC

v_call: TRBV20-1
cdr3_length: 13
clone_size: NA
j_call: TRBJ1-5
d_call: NA
cdr3_aa: CSAVRYSNQPQHF
cdr3_nt: TGCAGTGCTGTCAGGTATAGCAATCAGCCCCAGCATTTT

v_call: TRBV29-1
cdr3_length: 13
clone_size: many
j_call: TRBJ1-4
d_call: NA
cdr3_aa: CSVEGGGREKLFF
cdr3_nt: TGCAGCGTTGAAGGTGGAGGGAGGGAAAAACTGTTTTTT

v_call: TRBV2
cdr3_length: 14
clone_size: NA
j_call: TRBJ2-5
d_call: NA
cdr3_aa: CASSVGSRGETQYF
cdr3_nt: TGTGCCAGCAGTGTGGGATCCCGGGGGGAGACCCAGTACTTC